This T cell receptor (beta chain) stems from a study of beta chain features in type 1 diabetes. Every bit of the isolated RNA underwent reverse transcription, so sequencing read expressed TCRB transcripts. Profiled with immunoSEQ multiplex PCR; TCRdb holds only in-frame clones, not every one. The sample lists 400,000 to 500,000 clones; approximately 15% were seen once. Per donor, one heparinised blood draw averaged approximately 120 mL. Note on this clone: Its specificity is not known.

Findings and caveats of the study: Within patients, naive, central memory and Treg TCRB repertoires seemed more similar than within healthy donors.

The junction had 4 bases not matched to a gene; V was cut back by 5 bases and J by 6 bases. Looked up from germline, CDR1 is SGHDT and CDR2 is YYEEEE. This CDR3 spans 14 amino acids. Sequencing was performed on naive CD4+ T cells from blood. The chain is built from TRBV5-6 and TRBJ2-1; 11 bases agree with TRBD1. This sequence originates from a man aged 25-45 years in good health. In nucleotides, the CDR3 is TGTGCCAGCAGGCGGACAGGGGGCACCAATGAGCAGTTCTTC. Its protein product is CASRRTGGTNEQFF.